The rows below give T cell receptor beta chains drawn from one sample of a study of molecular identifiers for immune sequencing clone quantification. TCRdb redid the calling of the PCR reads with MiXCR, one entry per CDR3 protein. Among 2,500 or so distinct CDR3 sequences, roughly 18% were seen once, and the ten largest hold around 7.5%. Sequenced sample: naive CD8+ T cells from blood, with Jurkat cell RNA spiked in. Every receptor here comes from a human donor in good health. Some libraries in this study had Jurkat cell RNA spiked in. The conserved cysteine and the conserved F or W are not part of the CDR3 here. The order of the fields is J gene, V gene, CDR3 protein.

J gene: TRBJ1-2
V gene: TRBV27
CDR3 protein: ASSPRGGGGYT

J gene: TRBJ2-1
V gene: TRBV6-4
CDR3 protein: ASSALAGSYNEQF

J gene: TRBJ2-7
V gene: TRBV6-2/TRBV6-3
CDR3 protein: ASSSTVHRDRDSREQY

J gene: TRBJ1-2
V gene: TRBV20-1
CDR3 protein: SARDQGALYGYT

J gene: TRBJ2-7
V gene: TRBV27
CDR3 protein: ASIPTFGGRSHEQY

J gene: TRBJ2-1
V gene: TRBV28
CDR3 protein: ASSLLTSGLTDNEQF

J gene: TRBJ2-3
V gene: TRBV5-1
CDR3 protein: ASSLGGRHYTDTQY

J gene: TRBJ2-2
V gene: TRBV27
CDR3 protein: ASSLGISGFKNTGELF

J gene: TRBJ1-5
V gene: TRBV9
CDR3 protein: ASSQGQVDQPQH

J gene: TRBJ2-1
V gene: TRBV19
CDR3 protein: ASSIIAEANEQF

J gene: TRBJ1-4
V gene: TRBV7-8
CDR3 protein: ASSLSEILF

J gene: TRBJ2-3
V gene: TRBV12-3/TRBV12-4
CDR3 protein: ASSLGLLPDTQY

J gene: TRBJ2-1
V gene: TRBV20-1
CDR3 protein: SARDGGTGSYNEQF

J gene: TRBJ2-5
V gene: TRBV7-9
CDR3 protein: ASSPRDRGQETQY

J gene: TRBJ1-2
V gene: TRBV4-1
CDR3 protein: ASSQAQEIILGDYGYT

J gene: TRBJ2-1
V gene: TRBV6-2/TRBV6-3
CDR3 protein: ASRKGLRDNNEQF

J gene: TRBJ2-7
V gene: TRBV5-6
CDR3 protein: ASSPWTEDYEQY

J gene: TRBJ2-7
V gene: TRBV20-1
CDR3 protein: SASGGLLLYEQY

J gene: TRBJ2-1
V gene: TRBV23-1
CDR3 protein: ASSQWTTGDKLAGDNEQF

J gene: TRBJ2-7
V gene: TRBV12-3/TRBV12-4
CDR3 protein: ASSFSGNGEQY

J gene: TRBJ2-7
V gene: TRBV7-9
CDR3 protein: ASSSTNPGPGERY

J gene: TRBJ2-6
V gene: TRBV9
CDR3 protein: ASGDSTSGANVLT

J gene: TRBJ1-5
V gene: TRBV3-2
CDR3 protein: ASCGGSDQPQH

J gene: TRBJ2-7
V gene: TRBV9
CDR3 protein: ASSVSPSQGAYEQY

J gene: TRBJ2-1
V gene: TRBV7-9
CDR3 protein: ASSLGGHPEEF

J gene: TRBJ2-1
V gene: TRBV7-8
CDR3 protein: ASSRPRNEQF

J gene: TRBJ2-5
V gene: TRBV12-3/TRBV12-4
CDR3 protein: ASTTDSQETQY

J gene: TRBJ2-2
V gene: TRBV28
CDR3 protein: ASSSWDFLNTGELF

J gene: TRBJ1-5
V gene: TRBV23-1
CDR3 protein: ASIQPQH

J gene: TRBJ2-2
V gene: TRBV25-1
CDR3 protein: ASSGPPGQAGTSYVTGELF

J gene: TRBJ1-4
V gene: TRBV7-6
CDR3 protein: ASSLKVIVGYGFEKLF

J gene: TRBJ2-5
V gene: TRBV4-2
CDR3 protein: ASNQGREEETQY

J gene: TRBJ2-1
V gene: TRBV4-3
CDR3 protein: ASSRLGGEARSNEQF

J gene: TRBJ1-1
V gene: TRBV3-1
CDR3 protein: ASSSGGKISVEAF

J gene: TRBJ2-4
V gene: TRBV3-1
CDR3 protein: ASSQGSRVAKNIQY

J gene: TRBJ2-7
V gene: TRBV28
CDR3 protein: ASSLKISSYEQY

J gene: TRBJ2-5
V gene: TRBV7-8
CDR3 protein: ASSLGRLTQETQY

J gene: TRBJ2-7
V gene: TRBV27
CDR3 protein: ASAGTLPGQY

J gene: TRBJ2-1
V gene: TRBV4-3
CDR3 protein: ASSQDGLAGGPSYNEQF

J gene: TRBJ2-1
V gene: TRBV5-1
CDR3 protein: ASSFSGSSYNEQF

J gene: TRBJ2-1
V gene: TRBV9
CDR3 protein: ASSVHTSGSSYNEQF

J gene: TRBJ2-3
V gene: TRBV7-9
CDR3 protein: ASSQPEYPDTQY

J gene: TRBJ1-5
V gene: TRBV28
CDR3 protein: ASSFTGRSNQPQH

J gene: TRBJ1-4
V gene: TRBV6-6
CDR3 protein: ASSYSNGGNEKLF

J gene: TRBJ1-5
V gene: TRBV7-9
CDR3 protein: ASSEDTKRAQH

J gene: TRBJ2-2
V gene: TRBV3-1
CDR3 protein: ASSQGTSGRVTNTGELF

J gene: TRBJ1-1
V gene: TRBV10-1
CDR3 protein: ASSDGGYTEAF

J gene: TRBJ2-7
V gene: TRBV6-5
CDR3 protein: ASSYKTGGDEQY

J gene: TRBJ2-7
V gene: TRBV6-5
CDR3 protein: ASSSGPYYEQY

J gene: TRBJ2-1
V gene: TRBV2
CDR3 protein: ARESLTISYNEQF